This TCR beta chain was recorded in a study of blood T cell repertoires in COVID-19. Overall study context: The origin of the acute and convalescent COVID-19 samples was the United States, Italy and Spain. Sample material is recorded as cDNA or gDNA derived from T cells, B-cell-depleted T cells, or PBMCs.

CDR3 length equals 14 residues. From germline, CDR1 is MNHEY and CDR2 SVGEGT. V was cut by 4 bases and J by 5 bases, with 15 bases left in between. Original processing methods: Amplification of reference gene primers provided the estimated nucleated cell counts. Method: immunoSEQ multiplex PCR; TCRdb's copy keeps in-frame clones and lacks some. V, J and clone size derive from that table, while D and trimming were established from the DNA sequence. The sample contains about 250,000 clones, roughly 90% of which appear only once. The receptor was isolated from a woman aged 40-49 years who had recovered from COVID-19. The sequenced material came from peripheral blood. V gene TRBV6-2 or TRBV6-3 combines with J gene TRBJ2-7, with D tentatively TRBD2 (5 bases). CDR3 in amino acids: CASSLKLGLDEQYF. In DNA, the CDR3 is TGTGCCAGCAGTTTGAAACTAGGGTTGGACGAGCAGTACTTC.